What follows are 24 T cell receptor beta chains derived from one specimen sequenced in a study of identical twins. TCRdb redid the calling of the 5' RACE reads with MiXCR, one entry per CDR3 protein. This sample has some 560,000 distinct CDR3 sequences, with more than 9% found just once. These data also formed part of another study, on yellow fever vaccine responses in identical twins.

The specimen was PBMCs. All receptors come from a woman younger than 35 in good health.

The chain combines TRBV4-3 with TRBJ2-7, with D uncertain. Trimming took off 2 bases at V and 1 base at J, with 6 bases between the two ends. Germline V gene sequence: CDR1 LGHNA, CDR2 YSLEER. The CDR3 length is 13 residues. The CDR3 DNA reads TGCGCCAGCAGCCAAAAAGGTTCCTACGAGCAGTACTTC. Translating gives CASSQKGSYEQYF.

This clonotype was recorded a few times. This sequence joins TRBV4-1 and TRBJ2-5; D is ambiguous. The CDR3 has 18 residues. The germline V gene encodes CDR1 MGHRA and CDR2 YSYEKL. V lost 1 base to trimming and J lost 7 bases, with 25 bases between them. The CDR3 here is CASSQALAVGSVRVTQYF. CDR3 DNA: TGCGCCAGCAGCCAAGCTCTGGCGGTAGGATCCGTTAGAGTGACCCAGTACTTC.

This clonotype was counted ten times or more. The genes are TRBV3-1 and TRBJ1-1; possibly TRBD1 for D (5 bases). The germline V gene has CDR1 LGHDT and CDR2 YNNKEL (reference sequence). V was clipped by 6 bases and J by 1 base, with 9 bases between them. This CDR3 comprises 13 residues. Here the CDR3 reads CASRDTSNTEAFF. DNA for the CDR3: TGTGCCAGCAGGGACACCTCGAACACTGAAGCTTTCTTT.

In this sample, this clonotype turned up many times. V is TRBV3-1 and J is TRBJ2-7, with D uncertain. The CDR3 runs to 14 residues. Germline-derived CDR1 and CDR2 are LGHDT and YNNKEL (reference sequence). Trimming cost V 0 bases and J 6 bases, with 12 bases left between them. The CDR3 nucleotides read TGTGCCAGCAGCCAAGATGAGGTGCCGGGCGAGCAGTACTTC. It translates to CASSQDEVPGEQYF.

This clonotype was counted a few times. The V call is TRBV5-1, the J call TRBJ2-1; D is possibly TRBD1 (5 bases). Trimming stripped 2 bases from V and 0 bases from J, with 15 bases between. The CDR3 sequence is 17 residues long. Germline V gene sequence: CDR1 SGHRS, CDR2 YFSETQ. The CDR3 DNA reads TGCGCCAGCAGCTTAGTGCCTGGGGCTAGCTCCTACAATGAGCAGTTCTTC. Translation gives CASSLVPGASSYNEQFF.

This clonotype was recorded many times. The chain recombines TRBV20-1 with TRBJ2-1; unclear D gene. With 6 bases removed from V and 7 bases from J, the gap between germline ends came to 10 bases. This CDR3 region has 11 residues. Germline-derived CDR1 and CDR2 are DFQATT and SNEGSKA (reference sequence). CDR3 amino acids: CSAPTRNEQFF. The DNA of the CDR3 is TGCAGTGCCCCTACCCGGAATGAGCAGTTCTTC.

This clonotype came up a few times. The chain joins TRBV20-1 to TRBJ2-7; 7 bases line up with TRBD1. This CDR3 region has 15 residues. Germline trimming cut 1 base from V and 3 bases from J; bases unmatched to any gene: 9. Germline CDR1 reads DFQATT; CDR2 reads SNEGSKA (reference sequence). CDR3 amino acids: CSARVRDRTNYEQYF. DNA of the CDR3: TGCAGTGCTAGAGTCCGGGACAGAACCAACTACGAGCAGTACTTC.

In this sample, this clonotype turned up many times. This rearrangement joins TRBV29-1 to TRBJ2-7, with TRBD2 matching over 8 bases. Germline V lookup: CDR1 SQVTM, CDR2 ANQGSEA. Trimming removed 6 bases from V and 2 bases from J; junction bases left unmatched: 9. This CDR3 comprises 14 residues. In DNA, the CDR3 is TGCAGCGTCGCGGCAACTAGCGGTCCCTACGAGCAGTACTTC. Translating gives CSVAATSGPYEQYF.

CDR3 DNA: TGCAGTGCTCCAACGCGGAGCTCCTACAATGAGCAGTTCTTC. It is translated as CSAPTRSSYNEQFF. The chain couples TRBV20-1 to TRBJ2-1, with D unclear. Trimming took 5 bases from V and 0 from J, leaving 11 bases between them. CDR3 size: 14 residues. The germline gives CDR1 DFQATT, CDR2 SNEGSKA (reference sequence).

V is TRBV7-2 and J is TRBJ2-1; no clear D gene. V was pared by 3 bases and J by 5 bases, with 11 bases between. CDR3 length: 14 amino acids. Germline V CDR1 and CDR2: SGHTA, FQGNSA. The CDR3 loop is CASSFAPNDNEQFF. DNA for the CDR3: TGTGCCAGCAGCTTCGCCCCCAATGACAATGAGCAGTTCTTC.

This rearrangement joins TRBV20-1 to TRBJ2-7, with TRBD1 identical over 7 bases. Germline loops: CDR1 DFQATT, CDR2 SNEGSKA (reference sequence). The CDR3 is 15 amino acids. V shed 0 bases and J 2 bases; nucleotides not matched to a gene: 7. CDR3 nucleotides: TGCAGTGCTAGAGATGAGACAGGGAGTGCCTACGAGCAGTACTTC. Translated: CSARDETGSAYEQYF.

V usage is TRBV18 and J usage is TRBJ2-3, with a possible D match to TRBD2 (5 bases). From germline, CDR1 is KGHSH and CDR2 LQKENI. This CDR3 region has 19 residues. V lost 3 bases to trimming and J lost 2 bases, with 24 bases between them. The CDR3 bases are TGTGCCAGCTCACCCCTCCCCGGGGTGGCAGAGCTCGTCACAGATACGCAGTATTTT. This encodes CASSPLPGVAELVTDTQYF.

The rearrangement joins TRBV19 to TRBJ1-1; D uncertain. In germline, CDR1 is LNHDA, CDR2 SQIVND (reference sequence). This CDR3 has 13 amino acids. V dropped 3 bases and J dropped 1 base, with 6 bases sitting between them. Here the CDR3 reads CASSMIGNTEAFF. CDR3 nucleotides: TGTGCCAGTAGTATGATAGGGAACACTGAAGCTTTCTTT.

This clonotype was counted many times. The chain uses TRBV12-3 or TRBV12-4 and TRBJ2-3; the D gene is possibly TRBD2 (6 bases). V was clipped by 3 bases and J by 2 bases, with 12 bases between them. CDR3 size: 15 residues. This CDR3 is CASSFRGGVTDTQYF. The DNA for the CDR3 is TGTGCCAGCAGTTTCCGCGGCGGGGTCACAGATACGCAGTATTTT.

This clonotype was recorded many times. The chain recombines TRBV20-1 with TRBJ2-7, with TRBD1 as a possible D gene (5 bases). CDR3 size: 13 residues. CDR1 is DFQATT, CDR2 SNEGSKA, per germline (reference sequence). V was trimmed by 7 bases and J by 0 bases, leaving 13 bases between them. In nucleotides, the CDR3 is TGCAGTGGGGGCCTTCAAAGCTCCTACGAGCAGTACTTC. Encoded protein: CSGGLQSSYEQYF.

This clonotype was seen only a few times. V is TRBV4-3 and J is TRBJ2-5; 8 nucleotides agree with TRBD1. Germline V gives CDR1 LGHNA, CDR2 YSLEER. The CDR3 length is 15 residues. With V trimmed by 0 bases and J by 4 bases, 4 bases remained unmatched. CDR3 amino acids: CASSQDVRGRETQYF. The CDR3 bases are TGCGCCAGCAGCCAAGATGTCAGGGGGCGAGAGACCCAGTACTTC.

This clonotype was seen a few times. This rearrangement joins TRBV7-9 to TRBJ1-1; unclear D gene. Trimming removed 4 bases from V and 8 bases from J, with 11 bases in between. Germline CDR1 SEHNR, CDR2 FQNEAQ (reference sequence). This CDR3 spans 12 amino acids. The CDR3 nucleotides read TGTGCCAGCAGCTCCAACCGAGACGAAGCTTTCTTT. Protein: CASSSNRDEAFF. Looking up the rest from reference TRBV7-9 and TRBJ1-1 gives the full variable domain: DTGVSQNPRHKITKRGQNVTFRCDPISEHNRLYWYRQTLGQGPEFLTYFQNEAQLEKSRLLSDRFSAERPKGSFSTLEIQRTEQGDSAMYLCASSSNRDEAFFGQGTRLTVV.

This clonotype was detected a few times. The CDR3 sequence is CASSQNSLSTNEKLFF. The CDR3 region has the DNA TGTGCCAGCAGCCAGAACAGCCTTTCAACTAATGAAAAACTGTTTTTT. The rearrangement links TRBV4-2 to TRBJ1-4; D is ambiguous. V was cut by 3 bases and J by 0 bases, with 11 bases left in between. The germline CDR1 and CDR2 sequences are LGHNA and YNFKEQ. The CDR3 is made up of 16 amino acids.

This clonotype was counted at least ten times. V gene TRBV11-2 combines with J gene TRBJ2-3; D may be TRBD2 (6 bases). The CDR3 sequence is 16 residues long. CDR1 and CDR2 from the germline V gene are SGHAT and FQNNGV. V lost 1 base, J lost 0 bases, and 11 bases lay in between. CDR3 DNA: TGTGCCAGCAGCTTAGGAGGCGGGACGAGCACAGATACGCAGTATTTT. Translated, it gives CASSLGGGTSTDTQYF.

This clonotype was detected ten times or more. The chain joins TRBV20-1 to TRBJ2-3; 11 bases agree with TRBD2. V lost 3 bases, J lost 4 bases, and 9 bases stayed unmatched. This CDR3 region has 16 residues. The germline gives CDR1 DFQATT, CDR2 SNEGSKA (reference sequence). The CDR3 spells CSASHQLAGEADTQYF. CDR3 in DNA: TGCAGTGCTAGTCACCAACTAGCGGGAGAAGCAGATACGCAGTATTTT.

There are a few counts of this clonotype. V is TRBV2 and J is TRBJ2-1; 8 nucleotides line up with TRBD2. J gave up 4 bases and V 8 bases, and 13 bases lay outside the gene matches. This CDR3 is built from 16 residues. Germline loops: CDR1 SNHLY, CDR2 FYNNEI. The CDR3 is CASSRSSGGRYNEQFF. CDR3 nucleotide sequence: TGTGCCAGCTCCAGGAGCTCGGGGGGGCGGTACAATGAGCAGTTCTTC. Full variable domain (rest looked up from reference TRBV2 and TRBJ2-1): EPEVTQTPSHQVTQMGQEVILRCVPISNHLYFYWYRQILGQKVEFLVSFYNNEISEKSEIFDDQFSVERPDGSNFTLKIRSTKLEDSAMYFCASSRSSGGRYNEQFFGPGTRLTVL.

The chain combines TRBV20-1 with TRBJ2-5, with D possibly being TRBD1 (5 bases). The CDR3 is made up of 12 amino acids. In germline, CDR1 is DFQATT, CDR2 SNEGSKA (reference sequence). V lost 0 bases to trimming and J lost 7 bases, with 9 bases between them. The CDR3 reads CSARDRVGTQYF. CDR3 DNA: TGCAGTGCTAGAGACAGGGTTGGGACCCAGTACTTC.

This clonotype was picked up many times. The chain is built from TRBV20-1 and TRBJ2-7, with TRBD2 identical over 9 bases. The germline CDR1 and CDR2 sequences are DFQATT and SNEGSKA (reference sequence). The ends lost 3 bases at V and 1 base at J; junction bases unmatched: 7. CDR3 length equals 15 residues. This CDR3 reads CSASFIAGVSYEQYF. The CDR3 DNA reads TGCAGTGCTAGTTTCATAGCGGGGGTGTCCTACGAGCAGTACTTC.

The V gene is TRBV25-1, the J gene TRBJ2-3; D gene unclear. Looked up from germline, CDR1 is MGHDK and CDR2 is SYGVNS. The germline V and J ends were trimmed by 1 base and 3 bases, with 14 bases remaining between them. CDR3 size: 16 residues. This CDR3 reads CASSEWVEVMTDTQYF. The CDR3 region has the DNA TGTGCCAGCAGTGAATGGGTAGAGGTCATGACAGATACGCAGTATTTT.